The clone carrying this T cell receptor (beta chain) was seen at least ten times. The second PCR ran about 6 to 12 cycles with a sample-barcoded 5' primer and J-beta primers. One entry per CDR3 protein results from TCRdb running MiXCR on the 5' RACE reads. This sample carries 1.5 million to 2 million distinct CDR3 sequences, 28% of them seen once, and the ten largest clones take about 8%. The sample belongs to a study of blood T cells in healthy people across ages. Germline CDR1 is MNHEY and CDR2 is SVGEGT. CDR3 size: 15 residues. J gave up 7 bases and V 4 bases, and 11 bases lay outside the gene matches.

The receptor comes from a woman in her twenties or thirties in good health. The chain recombines TRBV6-2 or TRBV6-3 with TRBJ2-7; TRBD1 matches at 9 bases. Sequenced input: blood. The CDR3 region is CASSSQTGGAGEQYF. CDR3 DNA sequence: TGTGCCAGCAGTTCCCAGACAGGGGGGGCCGGAGAGCAGTACTTC.